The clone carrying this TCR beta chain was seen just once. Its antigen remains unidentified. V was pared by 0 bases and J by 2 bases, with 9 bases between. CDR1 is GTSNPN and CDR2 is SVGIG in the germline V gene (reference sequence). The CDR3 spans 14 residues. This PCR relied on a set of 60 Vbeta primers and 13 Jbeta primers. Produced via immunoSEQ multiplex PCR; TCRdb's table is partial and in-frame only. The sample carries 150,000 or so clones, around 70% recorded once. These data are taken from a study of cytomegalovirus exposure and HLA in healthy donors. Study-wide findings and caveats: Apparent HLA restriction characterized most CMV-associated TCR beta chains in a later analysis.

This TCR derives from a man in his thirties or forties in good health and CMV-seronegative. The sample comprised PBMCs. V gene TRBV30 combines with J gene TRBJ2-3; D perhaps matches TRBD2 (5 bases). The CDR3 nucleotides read TGTGCCTGGAGTGTGGGGAGCTTCACAGATACGCAGTATTTT. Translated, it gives CAWSVGSFTDTQYF.